A single sample gave rise to the 6 T cell receptor beta chains below, sequenced in a study of T cells in Graves' hyperthyroidism and ophthalmopathy. Researchers amplified the TCR beta CDR3 regions from RNA transcripts. During a first-round RT-PCR of the TCR CDR3, the HTBI primer set was used. One entry per CDR3 protein, called by TCRdb with MiXCR from the multiplex PCR reads. The profile shows hundreds of thousands of distinct CDR3 sequences, 20% of them singletons. Sequenced material: blood. The source is a man aged 25 to 40 with Graves' ophthalmopathy.

This clonotype was picked up a small number of times. The DNA of the CDR3 is TGTGCCAGCAGCCAAGACCGGGTGCACTATGGCTACACCTTC. Its translation is CASSQDRVHYGYTF. The gene calls are TRBV3-1 and TRBJ1-2; D not resolved. The V and J ends lost 0 bases and 3 bases respectively, with 8 bases between them. Per the germline V gene, CDR1 is LGHDT and CDR2 is YNNKEL (reference sequence). The CDR3 has 14 residues.

This clonotype was counted at least ten times. J is TRBJ2-7 and V is TRBV7-9, with D hard to call. The CDR3 sequence is 13 residues long. The V end lost 4 bases, the J end lost 4 bases, and 11 bases lay between the germline ends. The germline gives CDR1 SEHNR, CDR2 FQNEAQ (reference sequence). This CDR3 reads CASSSPYGYEQYF. The CDR3 DNA follows: TGTGCCAGCAGCTCCCCGTATGGTTACGAGCAGTACTTC. The whole variable domain, remainder taken from reference TRBV7-9 and TRBJ2-7, is DTGVSQNPRHKITKRGQNVTFRCDPISEHNRLYWYRQTLGQGPEFLTYFQNEAQLEKSRLLSDRFSAERPKGSFSTLEIQRTEQGDSAMYLCASSSPYGYEQYFGPGTRLTVT.

This clonotype was found many times. V is TRBV28 and J is TRBJ1-1; possibly TRBD1 for D (6 bases). Trimming removed 6 bases from V and 0 bases from J, with 14 bases in between. Germline-derived CDR1 and CDR2 are MDHEN and SYDVKM. The CDR3 consists of 15 residues. CDR3 sequence (DNA): TGTGCCAGCAGACCCCTCGACAGGCTGAACACTGAAGCTTTCTTT. Its protein product is CASRPLDRLNTEAFF.

V gene TRBV24-1 combines with J gene TRBJ2-2; perhaps TRBD1 as D (5 bases). CDR1 is KGHDR and CDR2 is SFDVKD in the germline V gene. The length of the CDR3 is 19 residues. V was trimmed by 1 base and J by 0 bases, leaving 17 bases between them. For the CDR3, the DNA is TGTGCCACCAGTGATTTTAGGGGTCGGGCAGGCCCGAACACCGGGGAGCTGTTTTTT. Protein: CATSDFRGRAGPNTGELFF.

The chain joins TRBV29-1 to TRBJ2-1; tentative D call: TRBD2 (6 bases). With 4 bases removed from V and 10 bases from J, the gap between germline ends came to 17 bases. Germline values: CDR1 SQVTM, CDR2 ANQGSEA. The CDR3 is 13 amino acids. CDR3 nucleotides: TGCAGCGTTGGGCGGGACCCTCCGAAGGAGCAGTTCTTC. Its translation is CSVGRDPPKEQFF.

This clonotype was detected only a few times. The chain links TRBV5-6 to TRBJ2-7; TRBD2 is a possible D gene (6 bases). V lost 5 bases, J lost 5 bases, and 14 bases lay in between. Germline V gene lookup returns CDR1 SGHDT and CDR2 YYEEEE. This CDR3 has 13 amino acids. The CDR3 DNA is TGTGCCAGCAGTATAGGGCGGGATAACGAGCAGTACTTC. Protein sequence: CASSIGRDNEQYF.